Below, 25 T cell receptor beta chains from the same sample are listed, as sequenced in a study of blood T cells in healthy people across ages. Primers used in a second PCR of roughly 6 to 12 cycles were a sample-barcoded 5' primer and a J-beta primer mix. MiXCR was run by TCRdb on the 5' RACE reads, yielding one entry per CDR3 protein. The sample consists of approximately 960,000 distinct CDR3 sequences, almost 30% of them appearing once. The same sample was also used in a study of T cells of mothers and their children.

The sequenced sample consisted of blood. Receptors originate from a woman in her forties in good health.

This chain links TRBV6-5 with TRBJ2-5; D is unclear. Trimming removed 6 bases from V and 5 bases from J, with 10 bases in between. Germline V gene lookup returns CDR1 MNHEY and CDR2 SVGAGI. The CDR3 is made up of 12 amino acids. This CDR3 reads CASRNPGETQYF. As DNA, the CDR3 is TGTGCCAGCAGAAACCCGGGTGAGACCCAGTACTTC.

The rearrangement joins TRBV7-2 to TRBJ2-4; the match to TRBD2 covers 7 bases. The J call may be mistaken, given a closer DNA end match to TRBJ2-5. This CDR3 has 15 residues. Germline V lookup: CDR1 SGHTA, CDR2 FQGNSA. The CDR3 reads CASSSAGFRGETQYF. CDR3 nucleotides: TGTGCCAGCAGCTCAGCGGGATTCCGTGGGGAGACCCAGTACTTC.

This clonotype has only a few counts. The CDR3 region is CASSLLGGQFNEQFF. In DNA, the CDR3 is TGTGCCAGCAGTTTACTGGGGGGGCAGTTCAATGAGCAGTTCTTC. The rearrangement joins TRBV12-3 or TRBV12-4 to TRBJ2-1, with D possibly matching TRBD2 (7 bases). The CDR3 extends over 15 amino acids. The V end was cut by 2 bases, the J end by 6 bases, with 14 bases between.

The gene calls are TRBV5-1 and TRBJ2-6; 9 nucleotides line up with TRBD1. The CDR3 runs to 18 residues. Germline V CDR1 and CDR2: SGHRS, YFSETQ. J lost 2 bases, V lost 4 bases, and 10 bases had no gene match. The CDR3 coding sequence is TGCGCCAGCAGCCGAGGGACAGGGTTTGTCGCTGGGGCCAACGTCCTGACTTTC. Encoded protein: CASSRGTGFVAGANVLTF.

This clonotype was seen at least ten times. The chain has TRBV15 and TRBJ2-1, with D maybe TRBD2 (5 bases). This CDR3 is 13 amino acids long. CDR1 and CDR2 (germline): LNHNV, YYDKDF (reference sequence). V was pared by 7 bases and J by 5 bases, with 12 bases between. In DNA form, the CDR3 reads TGTGCCACCACCCCGGGGATGGACAATGAGCAGTTCTTC. This encodes CATTPGMDNEQFF.

This chain uses TRBV19 with TRBJ1-5; 8 bases map to TRBD1. Germline assignment: CDR1 LNHDA and CDR2 SQIVND (reference sequence). J was trimmed by 4 bases and V by 4 bases; bases with no gene match: 6. The length of the CDR3 is 15 residues. The CDR3 DNA reads TGTGCCAGTAGTAAGGACAGGGCTCCTAATCAGCCCCAGCATTTT. This sequence encodes CASSKDRAPNQPQHF.

The gene calls are TRBV5-1 and TRBJ2-1; weak D call: TRBD1 (6 bases). The germline V gene encodes CDR1 SGHRS and CDR2 YFSETQ. The CDR3 length is 15 residues. V lost 0 bases and J 8 bases, leaving 15 bases between the germline ends. This chain's CDR3 is CASSLAGAVRDEQFF. As DNA, the CDR3 is TGCGCCAGCAGCTTGGCAGGGGCCGTCAGGGATGAGCAGTTCTTC.

The V call is TRBV28, the J call TRBJ1-2, with D possibly matching TRBD1 (6 bases). The V gene's germline CDR1 is MDHEN and CDR2 SYDVKM. Trimming cost V 5 bases and J 0 bases, with 16 bases left between them. This CDR3 is built from 16 residues. The chain's CDR3 is CASSLEGGRSNYGYTF. As DNA, the CDR3 is TGTGCCAGCAGTCTAGAAGGGGGACGGTCTAACTATGGCTACACCTTC.

This clonotype was observed a handful of times. The chain employs TRBV20-1 and TRBJ2-1; tentative D call: TRBD2 (6 bases). Germline V gene sequence: CDR1 DFQATT, CDR2 SNEGSKA (reference sequence). V gave up 0 bases and J gave up 4 bases, with 10 bases separating them. This CDR3 region has 14 residues. DNA for the CDR3: TGCAGTGCTAGAGACGGGGACTTTTACAATGAGCAGTTCTTC. Encoded protein: CSARDGDFYNEQFF.

This clonotype was counted a few times. The gene calls are TRBV20-1 and TRBJ2-7, with TRBD2 as a possible D gene (6 bases). V shed 5 bases and J shed 9 bases, with 23 bases lying between them. There are 14 residues in the CDR3. Germline CDR1 reads DFQATT; CDR2 reads SNEGSKA (reference sequence). As DNA, the CDR3 is TGCAGTGCTTCGGAAAGGCGGCGGGGATTTGGGCAGTACTTC. Translation gives CSASERRRGFGQYF.

This clonotype was detected many times. DNA of the CDR3: TGCAGTGCTAGAAACGTATTAGCGGGGGAAAACATTCAGTACTTC. It encodes CSARNVLAGENIQYF. J is TRBJ2-4 and V is TRBV20-1; 9 bases align to TRBD2. The germline CDR1 and CDR2 sequences are DFQATT and SNEGSKA (reference sequence). The V and J ends lost 2 bases and 5 bases, in that order; junction bases with no gene match: 7. CDR3 length: 15 amino acids.

The chain employs TRBV4-3 and TRBJ2-7; no clear D gene. Germline CDR1 reads LGHNA; CDR2 reads YSLEER. The length of the CDR3 is 14 residues. Trimming took off 1 base at V and 4 bases at J, with 11 bases between the two ends. CDR3 DNA sequence: TGCGCCAGCAGCCAAGGGCTGACACTTTACGAGCAGTACTTC. This codes for CASSQGLTLYEQYF.

There are a few counts of this clonotype. J is TRBJ1-4 and V is TRBV28; 8 bases are a match to TRBD1. The CDR3 loop spans 14 amino acids. V shed 6 bases and J 7 bases; nucleotides not matched to a gene: 7. Germline V CDR1 and CDR2: MDHEN, SYDVKM. CDR3 loop: CASRLTGEVEKLFF. The DNA of the CDR3 is TGTGCCAGCAGACTGACAGGGGAGGTTGAAAAACTGTTTTTT.

This clonotype was found many times. The chain carries TRBV20-1 and TRBJ2-5; no firm D call. This CDR3 is 11 amino acids long. The ends were cut back, 6 bases at V and 5 bases at J, with 10 bases in the middle. CDR1 and CDR2 from the germline V gene are DFQATT and SNEGSKA (reference sequence). Here the CDR3 reads CSASRAETQYF. In nucleotides, the CDR3 is TGCAGTGCCTCGCGTGCTGAGACCCAGTACTTC.

This clonotype turned up a few times. This chain links TRBV4-3 with TRBJ2-3; possibly TRBD2 for D (6 bases). With 1 base removed from V and 6 bases from J, the gap between germline ends came to 23 bases. The CDR3 runs 18 residues. The germline gives CDR1 LGHNA, CDR2 YSLEER. CDR3: CASSQGADGGSGLDTQYF. In nucleotides, the CDR3 is TGCGCCAGCAGCCAAGGGGCCGATGGGGGGAGCGGGCTGGATACGCAGTATTTT.

V is TRBV15 and J is TRBJ2-7; the D gene is possibly TRBD2 (6 bases). The V gene's germline CDR1 is LNHNV and CDR2 YYDKDF (reference sequence). Trimming shortened V by 6 bases and J by 5 bases, and 14 bases separated the two germline ends. This CDR3 region has 13 residues. As DNA, the CDR3 is TGTGCCACCAGGGTTGGAGCTAGCGACGAGCAGTACTTC. Its protein product is CATRVGASDEQYF.

This chain uses TRBV7-2 with TRBJ2-3, with TRBD2 identical over 7 bases. CDR3 length: 16 residues. V was clipped by 6 bases and J by 5 bases; unmatched bases: 14. Germline CDR1 and CDR2: SGHTA and FQGNSA. The CDR3 sequence is CASRPKGAGWVDTQYF. The CDR3 DNA is TGTGCCAGCAGACCTAAGGGAGCGGGGTGGGTAGATACGCAGTATTTT.

The chain employs TRBV29-1 and TRBJ2-1; 10 nucleotides line up with TRBD1. The ends lost 3 bases at V and 5 bases at J; junction bases unmatched: 7. There are 15 residues in the CDR3. The germline V gene has CDR1 SQVTM and CDR2 ANQGSEA. CDR3 bases: TGCAGCGTTGATAACTTCGGGACAGGGGACAATGAGCAGTTCTTC. The encoded protein is CSVDNFGTGDNEQFF.

About this clonotype: At one of its ends the junction is not consistent with the germline gene, which may arise from a read error. V and J are TRBV12-3 or TRBV12-4 and TRBJ1-1, with a weak D call TRBD1 (6 bases). The CDR3 has 14 residues. CDR3 sequence reads: CASSVADRNTGAFF. The CDR3 DNA sequence: TGTGCCAGCAGCGTAGCCGACAGGAACACTGGAGCTTTCTTT.

This clonotype was counted many times. This CDR3 is CASSEGTPSGANVLTF. In nucleotides, the CDR3 is TGTGCCAGCAGTGAGGGAACCCCCTCTGGGGCCAACGTCCTGACTTTC. The rearrangement joins TRBV6-4 to TRBJ2-6; D is unclear. The V end was cut by 3 bases, the J end by 0 bases, with 9 bases between. From germline, CDR1 is MRHNA and CDR2 SNTAGT. This CDR3 comprises 16 residues.

On this clonotype itself: The junction and the germline gene differ at one end; a read error may be behind it. This chain joins TRBV18 and TRBJ1-4; 7 positions match TRBD1. Germline V gene data show CDR1 as KGHSH and CDR2 as LQKENI. The CDR3 contains 13 residues. The CDR3 loop reads CAGSRGQNEKLFF. CDR3 bases: TGTGCCGGCTCACGGGGACAGAATGAAAAACTGTTTTTT.

This clonotype has just one count. A single base separates this from a much larger clone, so it may be a read error. V usage is TRBV7-2 and J usage is TRBJ2-5; D gene ambiguous. The V and J ends lost 5 bases and 5 bases respectively, with 15 bases between them. This CDR3 comprises 14 residues. The V gene's germline CDR1 is SGHTA and CDR2 FQGNSA. The CDR3 bases are TGTGCCAGCAGCCCGTCTTTAGTCGACGAGACCCAGTACTTC. Translating it yields CASSPSLVDETQYF.

This clonotype came up a few times. The rearrangement joins TRBV9 to TRBJ2-2, with D hard to call. The V gene's germline CDR1 is SGDLS and CDR2 YYNGEE. The CDR3 extends over 14 amino acids. V was trimmed by 4 bases and J by 0 bases, leaving 7 bases between them. The CDR3 loop is CASSPRTNTGELFF. DNA for the CDR3: TGTGCCAGCAGCCCCAGAACGAACACCGGGGAGCTGTTTTTT.

This clonotype was found a few times. V gene TRBV7-3 combines with J gene TRBJ2-5; 8 bases line up with TRBD1. This CDR3 region has 14 residues. Germline V gene sequence: CDR1 SGHTA, CDR2 FQGTGA. With 5 bases clipped from V and 5 bases from J, the junction kept 7 bases outside the gene matches. The CDR3 region has the DNA TGTGCCAGCAGCCCTCAGGGGGCCGGGGAGACCCAGTACTTC. As protein: CASSPQGAGETQYF.

This chain links TRBV20-1 with TRBJ2-3, with no clear D. Germline V gives CDR1 DFQATT, CDR2 SNEGSKA (reference sequence). The V end was cut by 4 bases, the J end by 4 bases, with 15 bases between. This CDR3 is 14 amino acids long. The CDR3 bases are TGCAGTGCTATTAGACGGGTCGGCGCAGATACGCAGTATTTT. Amino acid sequence: CSAIRRVGADTQYF.